A single T cell receptor (beta chain) is shown here with its context. Its antigen is unidentified. This specimen belongs to a study of human T cells and chemical hapten exposure. Findings and caveats of the study: Relative to control repertoires, expanded TCRs gave rise to significantly more large CDR3 similarity clusters. TCRs at a frequency above 1 in 1000 stayed unchanged with DPC sensitization. With alopecia, donors may have immune responses unlike healthy people's.

Trimming left V 4 bases short and J 1 base short, with 10 bases between. Germline lookup yields CDR1 SGHDN and CDR2 FVKESK. The CDR3 sequence is 14 residues long. This sample's time point: pre-sensitization, week 0. Treatment specified: therapeutic diphenylcyclopropenone sensitization with weekly scalp DPC. Unfractionated whole blood yielded the extracted total RNA. TCRdb recomputed calls from the RACE reads with MiXCR, one row per CDR3 protein. This repertoire shows about 42,000 distinct CDR3 sequences, around 11% found once; its top ten account for approximately 6%. The source material was whole blood, sampled in connection with sensitization to the hapten diphenylcyclopropenone (DPC). The clonotype comes from a woman in her thirties with alopecia areata. Some clones in this sample may be carry-over from other donors' samples. The rearrangement links TRBV14 to TRBJ1-1; D gene unclear. CDR3 sequence (DNA): TGTGCCAGCAGCCCTCCCGCTCAGAACACTGAAGCTTTCTTT. The encoded protein is CASSPPAQNTEAFF.